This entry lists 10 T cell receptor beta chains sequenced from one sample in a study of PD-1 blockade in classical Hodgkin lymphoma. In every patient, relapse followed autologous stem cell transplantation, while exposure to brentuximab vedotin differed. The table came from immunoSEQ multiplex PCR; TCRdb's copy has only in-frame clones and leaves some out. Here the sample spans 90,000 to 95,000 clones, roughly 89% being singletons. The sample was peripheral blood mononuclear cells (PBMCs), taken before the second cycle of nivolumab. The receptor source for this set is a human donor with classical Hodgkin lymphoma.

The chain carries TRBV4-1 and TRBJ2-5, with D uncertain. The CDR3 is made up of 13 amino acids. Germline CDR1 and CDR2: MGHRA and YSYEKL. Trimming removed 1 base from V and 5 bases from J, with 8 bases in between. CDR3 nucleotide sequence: TGCGCCAGCAGCCAAGTCCAGGCGGAGACCCAGTACTTC. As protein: CASSQVQAETQYF.

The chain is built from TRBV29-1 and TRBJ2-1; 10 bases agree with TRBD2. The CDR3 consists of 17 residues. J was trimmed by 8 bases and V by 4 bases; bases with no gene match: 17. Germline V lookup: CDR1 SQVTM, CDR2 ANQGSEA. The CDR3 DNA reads TGCAGCGTTGCAGGTGGACCGGGACTAGCGAGTTTGTATGAGCAGTTCTTC. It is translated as CSVAGGPGLASLYEQFF.

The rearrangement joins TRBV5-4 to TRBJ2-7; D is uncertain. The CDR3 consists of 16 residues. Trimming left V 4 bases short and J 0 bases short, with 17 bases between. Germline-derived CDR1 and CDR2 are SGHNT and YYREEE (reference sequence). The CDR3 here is CASSPSTGRTSYEQYF. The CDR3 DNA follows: TGTGCCAGCAGCCCCTCCACGGGTAGGACCTCCTACGAGCAGTACTTC.

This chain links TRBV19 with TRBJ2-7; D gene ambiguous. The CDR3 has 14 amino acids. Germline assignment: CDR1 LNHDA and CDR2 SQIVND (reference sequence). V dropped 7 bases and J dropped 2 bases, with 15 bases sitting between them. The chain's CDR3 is CASNLGPNTYEQYF. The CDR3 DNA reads TGTGCCAGTAACTTAGGGCCCAACACCTACGAGCAGTACTTC.

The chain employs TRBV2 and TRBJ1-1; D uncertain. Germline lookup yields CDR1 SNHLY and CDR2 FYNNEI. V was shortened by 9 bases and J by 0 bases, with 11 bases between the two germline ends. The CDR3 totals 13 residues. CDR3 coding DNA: TGTGCCAGAACGCGAAGTTTGAACACTGAAGCTTTCTTT. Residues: CARTRSLNTEAFF.

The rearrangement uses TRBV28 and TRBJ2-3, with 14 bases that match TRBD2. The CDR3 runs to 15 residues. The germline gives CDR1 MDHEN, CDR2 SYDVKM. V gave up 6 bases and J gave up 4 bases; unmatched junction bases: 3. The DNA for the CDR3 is TGTGCCAGCAGACGGGGACTAGCGGGAGCAGATACGCAGTATTTT. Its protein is CASRRGLAGADTQYF.

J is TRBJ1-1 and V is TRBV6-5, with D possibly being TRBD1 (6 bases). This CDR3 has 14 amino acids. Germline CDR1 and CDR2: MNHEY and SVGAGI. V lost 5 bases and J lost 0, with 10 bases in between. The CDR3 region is CASSGDRLNTEAFF. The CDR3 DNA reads TGTGCCAGCAGTGGCGACAGGTTGAACACTGAAGCTTTCTTT.

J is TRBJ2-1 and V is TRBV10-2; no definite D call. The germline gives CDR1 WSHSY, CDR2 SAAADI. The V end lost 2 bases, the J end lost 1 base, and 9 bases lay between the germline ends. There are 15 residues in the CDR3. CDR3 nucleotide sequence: TGCGCCAGCAGTGAGGGTTGGGATTCCTACAATGAGCAGTTCTTC. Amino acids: CASSEGWDSYNEQFF.

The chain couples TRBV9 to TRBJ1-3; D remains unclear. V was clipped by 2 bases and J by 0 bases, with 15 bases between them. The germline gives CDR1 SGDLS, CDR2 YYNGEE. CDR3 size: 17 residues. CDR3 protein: CASSVAPNRRSGNTIYF. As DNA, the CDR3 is TGTGCCAGCAGCGTGGCACCCAACAGACGCTCTGGAAACACCATATATTTT.

CDR3 nucleotide sequence: TGTGCCACCAGCCCCCCCGGGAGGAGCACAGATACGCAGTATTTT. Its protein product is CATSPPGRSTDTQYF. The rearrangement joins TRBV15 to TRBJ2-3, with 7 bases that match TRBD2. This CDR3 spans 15 amino acids. The trim removed 5 bases at V and 0 bases at J, leaving 5 bases unmatched. Per germline, CDR1 LNHNV and CDR2 YYDKDF (reference sequence).